The next 30 T cell receptor beta chains were all read from a single sample in a study of blood T cell repertoires in COVID-19. Using immunoSEQ multiplex PCR, the repertoire was profiled, and TCRdb retains in-frame clones only, with some absent. This table has about 440,000 clones, approximately 90% appearing once. The sample was peripheral blood. The source of these receptors is a woman in her thirties with acute or convalescent COVID-19.

The CDR3 DNA reads as TGTGCCAGCAGCTCGACAGGAACTAGCAATCAGCCCCAGCATTTT. Protein: CASSSTGTSNQPQHF. The chain recombines TRBV7-9 with TRBJ1-5; D might be TRBD1 (6 bases). V gave up 4 bases and J gave up 0 bases, with 10 bases separating them. The CDR3 consists of 15 residues. The germline V gene encodes CDR1 SEHNR and CDR2 FQNEAQ (reference sequence).

This clone was seen a single time. The J gene is TRBJ2-5, the V gene TRBV9; 10 bases are shared with TRBD2. Germline V gene sequence: CDR1 SGDLS, CDR2 YYNGEE. CDR3 length equals 14 residues. With 7 bases clipped from V and 1 base from J, the junction kept 4 bases outside the gene matches. Here the CDR3 reads CASSQRGGQETQYF. The CDR3 DNA follows: TGTGCCAGCTCCCAGCGGGGGGGCCAAGAGACCCAGTACTTC.

The rearrangement joins TRBV4-1 to TRBJ1-1; TRBD1 agrees at 10 bases. V lost 4 bases to trimming and J lost 4 bases; unmatched junction nucleotides: 6. The CDR3 covers 15 residues. Germline CDR1 and CDR2: MGHRA and YSYEKL. CDR3 DNA sequence: TGCGCCAGCAGCCCCGACAGGGGGCGGAGCACTGAAGCTTTCTTT. This sequence encodes CASSPDRGRSTEAFF.

The CDR3 sequence: CASSQSFYEKLFF. CDR3 sequence (DNA): TGTGCCAGCAGCCAATCCTTCTACGAAAAACTGTTTTTT. The rearrangement joins TRBV16 to TRBJ1-4; D is ambiguous. Germline assignment: CDR1 KGHSY and CDR2 FQNENV. CDR3 length: 13 amino acids. Deletions cut 0 bases from V and 8 bases from J, with 7 bases between.

The chain employs TRBV4-1 and TRBJ2-7; maybe TRBD1 (5 bases). The CDR3 covers 15 residues. V was trimmed by 0 bases and J by 2 bases, leaving 11 bases between them. Per the germline V gene, CDR1 is MGHRA and CDR2 is YSYEKL. The CDR3 loop reads CASSQDPSGTYEQYF. CDR3 nucleotides: TGCGCCAGCAGCCAAGATCCCTCAGGGACCTACGAGCAGTACTTC.

The chain combines TRBV5-4 with TRBJ1-6; 9 bases agree with TRBD1. Germline CDR1 reads SGHNT; CDR2 reads YYREEE (reference sequence). Germline trimming cut 4 bases from V and 5 bases from J; bases unmatched to any gene: 7. This CDR3 has 16 amino acids. CDR3 amino acids: CASSRTGGADNSPLHF. The CDR3 bases are TGTGCCAGCAGCAGAACAGGGGGCGCCGATAATTCACCCCTCCACTTT.

V is TRBV6-5 and J is TRBJ2-1, with D maybe TRBD1 (5 bases). Trimming removed 2 bases at V and 9 bases at J, with 14 bases between. Looked up from germline, CDR1 is MNHEY and CDR2 is SVGAGI. The CDR3 is made up of 14 amino acids. DNA for the CDR3: TGTGCCAGCAGTTACCCCGGGCAGGGCGGTGAGCAGTTCTTC. As protein: CASSYPGQGGEQFF.

V is TRBV18 and J is TRBJ2-3; TRBD1 aligns across 9 bases. Germline CDR1 KGHSH, CDR2 LQKENI. This CDR3 region has 16 residues. The V gene end was trimmed by 3 bases and the J gene end by 3 bases; junction bases not matched to a gene: 7. The CDR3 coding sequence is TGTGCCAGCTCACCGATCACCGGGACAGGGACAGATACGCAGTATTTT. Translation gives CASSPITGTGTDTQYF.

This chain links TRBV28 with TRBJ1-2, with D possibly TRBD1 on 5 matching bases. The CDR3 covers 14 residues. CDR1 is MDHEN, CDR2 SYDVKM, per germline. Trimming took 5 bases from V and 8 from J, leaving 18 bases between them. CDR3 residues: CASSPLGGVGGYTF. CDR3 nucleotide sequence: TGTGCCAGCAGTCCTCTTGGGGGGGTTGGGGGCTACACCTTC.

J is TRBJ1-5 and V is TRBV19; D is possibly TRBD1 (6 bases). Deletions cut 7 bases from V and 3 bases from J, with 19 bases between. The CDR3 covers 16 residues. Germline V CDR1 and CDR2: LNHDA, SQIVND (reference sequence). For the CDR3, the DNA is TGTGCCAGTACCTTCCAGGGGATTTCTCTCAATCAGCCCCAGCATTTT. This codes for CASTFQGISLNQPQHF.

The chain is built from TRBV5-6 and TRBJ2-3; the D is unclear. Germline lookup yields CDR1 SGHDT and CDR2 YYEEEE. Trimming took off 0 bases at V and 4 bases at J, with 9 bases between the two ends. The CDR3 runs 14 residues. The CDR3 protein is CASSLGPRADTQYF. CDR3 in DNA: TGTGCCAGCAGCTTGGGACCTCGGGCAGATACGCAGTATTTT.

The rearrangement uses TRBV2 and TRBJ1-4; D perhaps matches TRBD1 (6 bases). Germline-derived CDR1 and CDR2 are SNHLY and FYNNEI. The CDR3 is made up of 14 amino acids. Trimming shortened V by 6 bases and J by 7 bases, and 15 bases separated the two germline ends. The CDR3 spells CASRKTGLGEKLFF. DNA of the CDR3: TGTGCCAGCAGAAAGACAGGTCTCGGTGAAAAACTGTTTTTT.

This chain connects TRBV5-1 to TRBJ1-5; D is unclear. Germline CDR1 and CDR2: SGHRS and YFSETQ. The CDR3 loop spans 12 amino acids. V lost 8 bases, J lost 0 bases, and 6 bases lay in between. The DNA for the CDR3 is TGCGCCAGACACTATAGCAATCAGCCCCAGCATTTT. This gives the protein CARHYSNQPQHF.

V is TRBV6-4 and J is TRBJ1-5; a weak D match, TRBD1 (5 bases). This CDR3 spans 10 amino acids. V gave up 11 bases and J gave up 6 bases, with 8 bases separating them. Germline CDR1 reads MRHNA; CDR2 reads SNTAGT. The CDR3 bases are TGTGCCGGGACTCCTCAGCCCCAGCATTTT. It translates to CAGTPQPQHF.

The chain has TRBV4-1 and TRBJ2-3; 9 bases map to TRBD2. Germline V lookup: CDR1 MGHRA, CDR2 YSYEKL. CDR3 length equals 16 residues. The trim removed 3 bases at V and 1 base at J, leaving 5 bases unmatched. CDR3 region: CASSQAGGRGTDTQYF. The CDR3 region has the DNA TGCGCCAGCAGCCAGGCGGGGGGGCGGGGCACAGATACGCAGTATTTT.

The chain couples TRBV2 to TRBJ2-1; 7 positions match TRBD1. The CDR3 has 12 amino acids. V gave up 6 bases and J gave up 12 bases; unmatched junction bases: 8. CDR1 and CDR2 (germline): SNHLY, FYNNEI. The DNA of the CDR3 is TGTGCCAGCAGGATGGACGACAGGGTGCAGTTCTTC. Translated, it gives CASRMDDRVQFF.

In its sample, this clone was seen a few times. The CDR3: CASSLASGGSSLHF. In DNA form, the CDR3 reads TGTGCCAGCAGCTTAGCGTCGGGCGGGTCGTCACTCCACTTT. The chain carries TRBV7-6 and TRBJ1-6; D is ambiguous. Trimming took off 0 bases at V and 16 bases at J, with 16 bases between the two ends. The CDR3 is made up of 14 amino acids. Germline V gives CDR1 SGHVS, CDR2 FNYEAQ. Using reference TRBV7-6 and TRBJ1-6 for the parts outside the CDR3, the full variable domain is GAGVSQSPRYKVTKRGQDVALRCDPISGHVSLYWYRQALGQGPEFLTYFNYEAQQDKSGLPNDRFSAERPEGSISTLTIQRTEQRDSAMYRCASSLASGGSSLHFGNGTRLTVT.

This rearrangement joins TRBV11-2 to TRBJ1-6, with 7 bases fitting TRBD1. This CDR3 comprises 12 residues. Trimming at V came to 0 bases and at J to 16 bases, leaving 3 bases not matched to a gene. Germline CDR1 is SGHAT and CDR2 is FQNNGV. The CDR3 nucleotides read TGTGCCAGCAGCTTAGACGGACAGGTTCTCCACTTT. Encoded protein: CASSLDGQVLHF.

The rearrangement uses TRBV3-1 (or the pseudogene TRBV3-2) and TRBJ1-1; no reliable D call. CDR1 is LGHDT and CDR2 is YNNKEL in the germline V gene (reference sequence). V was clipped by 4 bases and J by 2 bases, with 8 bases between them. This CDR3 contains 13 residues. The DNA of the CDR3 is TGTGCCAGCAGCCCTACTACCAACACTGAAGCTTTCTTT. The encoded protein is CASSPTTNTEAFF.

This clone was picked up a small number of times. The chain carries TRBV2 and TRBJ1-1; 8 nucleotides agree with TRBD1. Germline CDR1 SNHLY, CDR2 FYNNEI. The CDR3 has 14 residues. V lost 6 bases, J lost 6 bases, and 9 bases stayed unmatched. CDR3 amino acids: CASSGDRGVAEAFF. Here the CDR3 DNA reads TGTGCCAGCAGCGGAGACAGGGGCGTTGCTGAAGCTTTCTTT.

The gene calls are TRBV2 and TRBJ1-3, with D possibly matching TRBD1 (6 bases). Germline CDR1 SNHLY, CDR2 FYNNEI. V gave up 9 bases and J gave up 1 base, with 16 bases separating them. The CDR3 has 15 residues. The CDR3, as DNA: TGTGCCAGTGGGAGAGCGGGACATTCTGGAAACACCATATATTTT. Translation gives CASGRAGHSGNTIYF.

The gene calls are TRBV30 and TRBJ2-1; D remains unclear. This CDR3 is built from 11 residues. Trimming stripped 2 bases from V and 7 bases from J, with 6 bases between. Germline CDR1 and CDR2: GTSNPN and SVGIG (reference sequence). CDR3 nucleotides: TGTGCCTGGAGTTCACAGAATGAGCAGTTCTTC. Protein product: CAWSSQNEQFF.

The chain employs TRBV4-1 and TRBJ1-4; 7 nucleotides align to TRBD1. The length of the CDR3 is 16 residues. The V segment lost 0 bases and the J segment 6 bases; nucleotides outside the gene matches: 7. From germline, CDR1 is MGHRA and CDR2 YSYEKL. CDR3 nucleotide sequence: TGCGCCAGCAGCCAAGAGGTCGAACAGGGGTATGAAAAACTGTTTTTT. Amino acids: CASSQEVEQGYEKLFF.

This clone showed up just once. The rearrangement links TRBV10-3 to TRBJ2-7, with D perhaps TRBD2 (6 bases). CDR1 and CDR2 from the germline V gene are ENHRY and SYGVKD. This CDR3 comprises 13 residues. V lost 4 bases and J lost 6, with 13 bases in between. The CDR3 coding sequence is TGTGCCATCAGTGTAGGAGGGGCGGGCGAGCAGTACTTC. Translation gives CAISVGGAGEQYF.

The V and J genes are TRBV25-1 and TRBJ2-1, with 13 bases identical to TRBD2. V trimming: 3 bases; J trimming: 10 bases; junction bases outside the gene matches: 15. CDR1 and CDR2 (germline): MGHDK, SYGVNS. This CDR3 comprises 18 residues. CDR3 sequence: CASSDVTSGGALRGEQFF. The CDR3 bases are TGTGCCAGCAGTGACGTTACTAGCGGGGGGGCCCTCCGCGGGGAGCAGTTCTTC.

This sequence joins TRBV9 and TRBJ2-2, with D perhaps matching TRBD1 (6 bases). In germline, CDR1 is SGDLS, CDR2 YYNGEE. The V end was cut by 5 bases, the J end by 3 bases, with 11 bases between. The CDR3 is 14 amino acids. CDR3 bases: TGTGCCAGCAGGAGGGACATCCACACCGGGGAGCTGTTTTTT. Protein sequence: CASRRDIHTGELFF.

The V gene is TRBV6-5, the J gene TRBJ1-1; 10 bases fit TRBD1. J was trimmed by 5 bases and V by 0 bases; bases with no gene match: 3. The CDR3 has 15 amino acids. Germline CDR1 reads MNHEY; CDR2 reads SVGAGI. This CDR3 reads CASSYSTGGATEAFF. The DNA for the CDR3 is TGTGCCAGCAGTTACTCGACAGGGGGCGCAACTGAAGCTTTCTTT.

This clone appeared a few times. V gene TRBV19 combines with J gene TRBJ2-1, with 10 bases aligning to TRBD2. CDR3 size: 15 residues. With 3 bases clipped from V and 10 bases from J, the junction kept 9 bases outside the gene matches. Germline lookup yields CDR1 LNHDA and CDR2 SQIVND (reference sequence). This CDR3 reads CASSISSGGTEEQFF. The CDR3 DNA is TGTGCCAGTAGTATCTCTAGCGGGGGTACGGAAGAGCAGTTCTTC.

This clone was seen once. This chain connects TRBV11-2 to TRBJ2-7; 10 positions match TRBD1. The CDR3 contains 16 residues. V dropped 5 bases and J dropped 4; count of bases not matched to a gene: 11. The V gene's germline CDR1 is SGHAT and CDR2 FQNNGV. The CDR3 sequence: CASSLGPDRGFYEQYF. DNA of the CDR3: TGTGCCAGCAGCCTGGGGCCGGACAGGGGGTTTTACGAGCAGTACTTC.

V gene TRBV7-6 combines with J gene TRBJ2-2; 10 bases align to TRBD1. V was pared by 4 bases and J by 0 bases, with 2 bases of the junction left unmatched. The CDR3 is 16 amino acids. CDR1 SGHVS and CDR2 FNYEAQ come from the germline V gene. DNA of the CDR3: TGTGCCAGCAGCTGGACAGGGGGAGCGAACACCGGGGAGCTGTTTTTT. Translation: CASSWTGGANTGELFF.